Listed below are T cell receptor beta chains from one sample, sequenced in a study of post-analysis software for immune sequencing data. A single record per CDR3 protein comes from TCRdb applying MiXCR to the PCR reads. The table has 600,000 to 700,000 distinct CDR3 sequences, roughly three fifths seen once. The sequenced material came from blood. These receptors were taken from a girl under 10 years old with multiple sclerosis. The CDR3 runs from the conserved cysteine through the conserved F or W. D genes are given only for firm matches. Clone size, where shown, is once, few, many, or a class for clones that have expanded.

j_call,cdr3_length,d_call,clone_size,v_call,cdr3_aa,cdr3_nt
TRBJ2-1,14,TRBD2,NA,TRBV28,CASRAGGQVNEQFF,TGTGCCAGCAGGGCGGGGGGCCAGGTCAATGAGCAGTTCTTC
TRBJ2-1,18,TRBD2,NA,TRBV6-2/TRBV6-3,CASSYTGLAGGTYNEQFF,TGTGCCAGCAGTTACACGGGACTAGCGGGAGGCACCTACAATGAGCAGTTCTTC
TRBJ2-1,15,NA,NA,TRBV2,CASSARGNSYNEQFF,TGTGCCAGCAGTGCTCGAGGTAACTCCTACAATGAGCAGTTCTTC
TRBJ2-7,14,TRBD2,few,TRBV29-1,CSGLGTSGAYEQYF,TGCAGCGGCCTGGGGACTAGCGGTGCCTACGAGCAGTACTTC
TRBJ2-7,17,TRBD1,few,TRBV7-8,CASSLGRQGRSSYEQYF,TGTGCCAGCAGCTTAGGTCGACAGGGGCGAAGTAGCTACGAGCAGTACTTC
TRBJ2-7,14,TRBD2,NA,TRBV20-1,CSASKAGEGYEQYF,TGCAGTGCCAGCAAAGCGGGAGAAGGCTACGAGCAGTACTTC
TRBJ1-1,16,NA,NA,TRBV4-1,CASSQQDGYMNTEAFF,TGCGCCAGCAGCCAGCAGGACGGATACATGAACACTGAAGCTTTCTTT
TRBJ2-1,15,NA,NA,TRBV7-7,CASSLAGEGHNEQFF,TGTGCTAGCAGCTTAGCAGGGGAGGGACACAATGAGCAGTTCTTC
TRBJ2-3,12,NA,NA,TRBV7-2,CASSPDLDTQYF,TGTGCCAGCAGCCCGGACCTCGATACGCAGTATTTT
TRBJ1-2,14,TRBD1,NA,TRBV7-9,CATPQDRGRGGYTF,TGTGCCACCCCGCAGGACAGGGGGCGAGGAGGCTACACCTTC
TRBJ2-3,17,TRBD2,NA,TRBV25-1,CASRGRSLAGSTDTQYF,TGTGCCAGCAGGGGCCGCTCACTAGCGGGGTCCACAGATACGCAGTATTTT
TRBJ2-7,14,NA,NA,TRBV7-2,CASRAALNSYEQYF,TGTGCCAGCAGGGCGGCCCTAAATTCCTACGAGCAGTACTTC
TRBJ2-7,14,TRBD2,NA,TRBV28,CASSLGGVSYEQYF,TGTGCCAGCAGTTTGGGAGGGGTCTCCTACGAGCAGTACTTC
TRBJ2-1,15,NA,NA,TRBV5-5,CASSSPGRGTNEQFF,TGTGCCAGCAGCTCGCCGGGACGGGGCACAAATGAGCAGTTCTTC
TRBJ2-4,15,TRBD1,NA,TRBV12-3/TRBV12-4,CASSLTGALKNIQYF,TGTGCCAGCAGTTTGACAGGGGCGTTAAAAAACATTCAGTACTTC
TRBJ1-2,14,NA,NA,TRBV27,CASSLSGRPGGYTF,TGTGCCAGCAGTTTATCCGGCAGGCCCGGCGGCTACACCTTC
TRBJ2-1,15,NA,NA,TRBV12-3/TRBV12-4,CASTLGVEAGNEQFF,TGTGCCAGCACCCTAGGGGTTGAGGCAGGCAATGAGCAGTTCTTC
TRBJ2-3,13,TRBD1,NA,TRBV20-1,CSAKGQGSDTQYF,TGCAGTGCTAAGGGACAGGGATCAGATACGCAGTATTTT
TRBJ2-3,13,NA,NA,TRBV27,CASTLGSGRPQYF,TGTGCCAGCACTTTGGGTAGTGGTAGGCCGCAGTATTTT
TRBJ1-2,13,NA,NA,TRBV20-1,CSARDASRGGYTF,TGCAGTGCTAGAGATGCCTCGCGGGGTGGCTACACCTTC
TRBJ2-1,15,TRBD2,few,TRBV7-2,CASSADSSGGYEQFF,TGTGCCAGCAGCGCAGACTCTAGCGGGGGTTATGAGCAGTTCTTC